Listed here is a single T cell receptor beta chain. The antigen is undetermined. The sample comes from a study of blood T cells in healthy people across ages. Findings and limits, study-wide: Age brought a roughly linear fall in TCR beta diversity measured per million T cells. Underestimates were what the diversity estimates from one million T cells were considered to be. Any conclusive comparison of naive versus antigen-experienced cells was prevented by using unsorted PBMCs.

The extraction recovered at least 6 micrograms of total RNA per sample. A second PCR, run for roughly 7 to 11 cycles, used a sample-barcoded 5' primer plus a J-beta primer mix. TCRdb re-called the 5' RACE reads with MiXCR, one entry per CDR3 protein. The table lists hundreds of thousands of distinct CDR3 sequences, 49% of them singletons. The length of the CDR3 is 18 residues. Trimming removed 3 bases from V and 4 bases from J; junction bases left unmatched: 9. In germline, CDR1 is MNHEY, CDR2 SMNVEV (reference sequence). The rearrangement links TRBV27 to TRBJ2-1, with TRBD2 identical over 13 bases. Source material: blood. The source is a woman aged 55-70 years in good health. CDR3 sequence: CASSFKRTSGSIYNEQFF. In nucleotides, the CDR3 is TGTGCCAGCAGTTTTAAGCGGACTAGCGGGAGTATATACAATGAGCAGTTCTTC.